This TCR beta chain derives from a study of shared clonotypes between healthy human individuals. Several immunoSEQ 96-well plates shared each subset's DNA, each plate a replicate. Profiled with immunoSEQ multiplex PCR; TCRdb holds only in-frame clones, not every one. The repertoire includes roughly 170,000 clones, 65% to 70% of them detected once, and under 11% sits in the top ten. This clone has a single count. All donors were healthy HIV-negative adults lacking recent acute infections or vaccinations. The CDR3 totals 14 residues. Trimming left V 4 bases short and J 0 bases short, with 7 bases between. Germline CDR1 is MNHNY and CDR2 is SVGAGI (reference sequence).

The sequence was collected from a man younger than 40 in good health. What was sequenced was memory CD4+ T cells sorted from blood. The subset is: CD45RA-negative fraction. V and J are TRBV6-6 and TRBJ1-5; D uncertain. The CDR3: CASSSTHSNQPQHF. In nucleotides, the CDR3 is TGTGCCAGCAGTTCAACGCATAGCAATCAGCCCCAGCATTTT.